The 2 T cell receptor beta chains below come from one sample, sequenced in a study of blood T cell repertoires in COVID-19. The assay was immunoSEQ multiplex PCR, and TCRdb's table has in-frame clones only and misses some. The sample lists over 45,000 clones, 83% occurring once. Sequenced sample: peripheral blood. The receptors derive from a man in his sixties with active COVID-19.

This clone has a single count. This sequence joins TRBV28 and TRBJ1-5; no reliable D call. The CDR3 length is 14 residues. The germline CDR1 and CDR2 sequences are MDHEN and SYDVKM. The germline V and J ends were trimmed by 3 bases and 6 bases, with 12 bases remaining between them. CDR3 region: CASSFVGVSQPQHF. The CDR3 nucleotides read TGTGCCAGCAGTTTCGTCGGGGTGAGTCAGCCCCAGCATTTT.

The rearrangement uses TRBV30 and TRBJ2-2, with 14 bases identical to TRBD2. In germline, CDR1 is GTSNPN, CDR2 SVGIG (reference sequence). Trimming cost V 3 bases and J 4 bases; bases outside gene matches: 4. This CDR3 has 16 residues. CDR3 DNA sequence: TGTGCCTGGAGGGGACTAGCGGGAGCTGGCACCGGGGAGCTGTTTTTT. Its translation is CAWRGLAGAGTGELFF.